The clone carrying this TCR beta chain was detected a few times. Its antigen is currently unknown. TCRdb redid the calling of the reads with MiXCR, one entry per CDR3 protein. This sample has approximately 750,000 distinct CDR3 sequences, with less than 40% found just once. This sample stems from a study of T cell repertoires in cytomegalovirus infection. Study background: Matching HLA type, along with CMV infection, was indicated by public TCR beta signatures.

Study-wide points: Ex vivo responses were dominated by HLA-C-restricted CMV-specific TCR beta clonotypes. Carriage of CMV together with the relevant HLA was identifiable through cumulative public TCR beta family frequency.

This CDR3 has 14 residues. V trimming: 2 bases; J trimming: 2 bases; junction bases outside the gene matches: 1. Looked up from germline, CDR1 is SGHKS and CDR2 is YYEKEE (reference sequence). This chain connects TRBV5-5 to TRBJ1-3; 7 bases align to TRBD1. This receptor was obtained from a human donor in good health (CMV status not recorded). Some clones in this sample may be carry-over from other donors' samples. The sample was PBMCs. The CDR3 DNA sequence: TGTGCCAGCAGCTTCGGGACAGCTGGAAACACCATATATTTT. This sequence encodes CASSFGTAGNTIYF.